This TCR beta chain is from a study of blood T cells in healthy people across ages. As for the study in general: About one barcoded TCR beta cDNA was captured per two T cells.

Primers used in a second PCR of about 7 to 12 cycles were a sample-barcoded 5' primer and a J-beta primer mix. In TCRdb, the 5' RACE reads were re-called with MiXCR into one record per CDR3 protein. The sample holds 550,000 to 650,000 distinct CDR3 sequences, around a quarter seen once. At least 6.5 million PBMCs were isolated per sample. There were at least 6 micrograms of total RNA extracted from every sample. This clonotype was seen many times. There are 12 residues in the CDR3. Trimming shortened V by 4 bases and J by 7 bases, and 11 bases separated the two germline ends. Germline values: CDR1 SQVTM, CDR2 ANQGSEA. In addition, the sample was reused for a study of T cells of mothers and their children.

The J gene is TRBJ1-3, the V gene TRBV29-1, with D perhaps TRBD1 (6 bases). What was sequenced was blood. The TCR sequence derives from a boy aged 2 to 10 in good health. The CDR3, as DNA: TGCAGCGTTGGAGAGGGGGGGAACACCATATATTTT. Its translation is CSVGEGGNTIYF.